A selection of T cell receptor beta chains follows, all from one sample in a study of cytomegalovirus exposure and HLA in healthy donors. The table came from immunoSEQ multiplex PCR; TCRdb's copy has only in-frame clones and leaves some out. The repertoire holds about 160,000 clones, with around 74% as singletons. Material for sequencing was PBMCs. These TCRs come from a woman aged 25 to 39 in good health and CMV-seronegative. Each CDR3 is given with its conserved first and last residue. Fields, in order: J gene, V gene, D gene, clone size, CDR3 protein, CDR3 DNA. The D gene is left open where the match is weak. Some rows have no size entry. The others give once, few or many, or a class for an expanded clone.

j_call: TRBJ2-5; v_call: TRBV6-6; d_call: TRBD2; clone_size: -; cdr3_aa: CASSSLLAGGPETQYF; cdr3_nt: TGTGCCAGCAGTTCGCTTCTAGCGGGGGGGCCGGAGACCCAGTACTTC
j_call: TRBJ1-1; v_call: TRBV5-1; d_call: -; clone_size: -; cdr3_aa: CASSLLLNTEAFF; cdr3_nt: TGCGCCAGCAGCTTGCTACTGAACACTGAAGCTTTCTTT
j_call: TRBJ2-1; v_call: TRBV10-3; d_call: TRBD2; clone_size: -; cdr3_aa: CATMDFSGGAGNEQFF; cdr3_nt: TGTGCCACGATGGATTTTAGCGGGGGGGCCGGGAATGAGCAGTTCTTC
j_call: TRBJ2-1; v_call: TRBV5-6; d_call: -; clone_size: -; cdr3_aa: CASSLEGGSYNEQFF; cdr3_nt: TGTGCCAGCAGCTTGGAAGGGGGCTCCTACAATGAGCAGTTCTTC
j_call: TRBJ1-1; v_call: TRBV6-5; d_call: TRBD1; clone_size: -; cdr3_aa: CASRHTGDPEAFF; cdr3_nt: TGTGCCAGCAGACACACAGGGGACCCTGAAGCTTTCTTT
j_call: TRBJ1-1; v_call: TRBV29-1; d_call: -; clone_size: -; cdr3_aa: CSVGGHGEAFF; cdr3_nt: TGCAGCGTTGGGGGGCATGGTGAAGCTTTCTTT
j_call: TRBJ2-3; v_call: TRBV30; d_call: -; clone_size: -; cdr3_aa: CAWRGGGQGRQYF; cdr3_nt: TGTGCCTGGAGAGGGGGGGGCCAAGGCAGGCAGTATTTT
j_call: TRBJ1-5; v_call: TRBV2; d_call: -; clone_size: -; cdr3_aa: CASSEQGLDNQPQHF; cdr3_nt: TGTGCCAGCAGTGAACAGGGTTTAGATAATCAGCCCCAGCATTTT
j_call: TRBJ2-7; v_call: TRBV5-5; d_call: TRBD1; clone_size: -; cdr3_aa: CASSLEGDRGRRYF; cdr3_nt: TGTGCCAGCAGCTTGGAGGGGGACAGGGGGCGACGGTACTTC
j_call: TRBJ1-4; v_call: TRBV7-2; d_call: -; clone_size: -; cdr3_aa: CASSFAQLNEKLFF; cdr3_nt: TGTGCCAGCAGCTTCGCACAGCTGAATGAAAAACTGTTTTTT
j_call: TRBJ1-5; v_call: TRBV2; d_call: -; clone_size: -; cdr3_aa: CANRAGTHTGQPQHF; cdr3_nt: TGTGCCAACAGAGCCGGGACACATACAGGGCAGCCCCAGCATTTT
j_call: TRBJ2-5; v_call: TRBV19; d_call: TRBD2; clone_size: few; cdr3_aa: CASSSSGGVEETQYF; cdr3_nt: TGTGCCAGTAGTTCCAGCGGGGGGGTCGAGGAGACCCAGTACTTC
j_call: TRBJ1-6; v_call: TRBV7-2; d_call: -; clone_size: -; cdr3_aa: CASSLVGASPLHF; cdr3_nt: TGTGCCAGCAGCTTAGTAGGGGCTTCACCCCTCCACTTT
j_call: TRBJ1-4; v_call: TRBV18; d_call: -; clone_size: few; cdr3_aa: CASSPRYATNEKLFF; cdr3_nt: TGTGCCAGCTCACCACGCTATGCAACTAATGAAAAACTGTTTTTT
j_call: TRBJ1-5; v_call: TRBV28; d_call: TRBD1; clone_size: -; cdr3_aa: CATEQGALYQPQHF; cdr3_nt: TGTGCCACGGAACAGGGGGCTCTCTATCAGCCCCAGCATTTT
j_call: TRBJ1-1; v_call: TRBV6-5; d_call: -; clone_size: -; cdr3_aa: CASSPGVNTEAFF; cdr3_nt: TGTGCCAGCAGTCCAGGGGTTAACACTGAAGCTTTCTTT
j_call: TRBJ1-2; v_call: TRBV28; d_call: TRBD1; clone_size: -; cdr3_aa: CASSRPPPQGSYF; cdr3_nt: TGTGCCAGCAGCCGGCCGCCGCCACAGGGGTCTTACTTC
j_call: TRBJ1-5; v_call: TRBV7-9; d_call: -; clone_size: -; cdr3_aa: CASSVQGNQPQHF; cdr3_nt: TGTGCCAGCAGCGTACAGGGTAATCAGCCCCAGCATTTT
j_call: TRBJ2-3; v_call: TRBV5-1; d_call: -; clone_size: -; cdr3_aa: CASSLAQGSFQDTQYF; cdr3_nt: TGCGCCAGCAGCTTGGCACAGGGTTCCTTCCAAGATACGCAGTATTTT
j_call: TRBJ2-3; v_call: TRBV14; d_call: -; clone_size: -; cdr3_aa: CASSQGPADTQYF; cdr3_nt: TGTGCCAGCAGCCAAGGTCCTGCAGATACGCAGTATTTT
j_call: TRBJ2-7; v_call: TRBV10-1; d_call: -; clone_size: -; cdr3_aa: CAGRSRGEDF; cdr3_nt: TGCGCCGGTCGTAGCAGGGGGGAAGACTTC
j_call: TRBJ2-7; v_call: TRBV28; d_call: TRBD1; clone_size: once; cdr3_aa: CASSSRDRHYEQYF; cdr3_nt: TGTGCCAGCAGTTCCCGGGACAGACACTACGAGCAGTACTTC
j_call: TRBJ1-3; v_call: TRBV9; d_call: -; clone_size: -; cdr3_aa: CASSPIQGSAGNTIYF; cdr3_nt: TGTGCCAGCAGCCCAATACAGGGAAGTGCTGGAAACACCATATATTTT
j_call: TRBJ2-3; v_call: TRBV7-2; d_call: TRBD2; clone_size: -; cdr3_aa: CASSATSGGWGIDTQYF; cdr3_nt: TGTGCCAGCAGCGCGACGTCCGGGGGGTGGGGTATTGATACGCAGTATTTT
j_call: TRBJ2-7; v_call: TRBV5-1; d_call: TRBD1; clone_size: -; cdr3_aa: CASMTGAPPHPDEQYF; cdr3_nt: TGCGCCAGCATGACAGGGGCTCCTCCCCACCCCGACGAGCAGTACTTC
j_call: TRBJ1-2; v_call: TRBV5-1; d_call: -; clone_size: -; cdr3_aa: CASSLPPGGDYVYTF; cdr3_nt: TGCGCCAGCAGCCTCCCCCCCGGGGGAGACTATGTCTACACCTTC
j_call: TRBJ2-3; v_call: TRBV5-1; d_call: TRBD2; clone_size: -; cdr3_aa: CASSLGLAGVTDTQYF; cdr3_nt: TGCGCCAGCAGCTTAGGACTAGCGGGGGTCACAGATACGCAGTATTTT
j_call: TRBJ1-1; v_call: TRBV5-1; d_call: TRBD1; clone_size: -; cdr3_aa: CASSWGDRAEAFF; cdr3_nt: TGCGCCAGCAGCTGGGGGGACAGGGCTGAAGCTTTCTTT
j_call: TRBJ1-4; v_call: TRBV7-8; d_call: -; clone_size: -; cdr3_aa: CASSKESGPGEKLFF; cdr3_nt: TGTGCCAGCAGCAAGGAATCTGGTCCGGGTGAAAAACTGTTTTTT
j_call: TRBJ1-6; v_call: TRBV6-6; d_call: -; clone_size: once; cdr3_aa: CASSPGPYNSPLHF; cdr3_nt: TGTGCCAGCAGCCCTGGGCCCTATAATTCACCCCTCCACTTT
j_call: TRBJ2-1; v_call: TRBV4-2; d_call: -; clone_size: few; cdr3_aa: CASSQGRGSNEQFF; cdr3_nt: TGTGCCAGCAGCCAAGGTCGGGGGAGTAATGAGCAGTTCTTC
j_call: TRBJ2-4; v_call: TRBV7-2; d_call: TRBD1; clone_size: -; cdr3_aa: CASSSPGQRKNIQYF; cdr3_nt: TGTGCCAGCAGCTCACCGGGACAGCGAAAAAACATTCAGTACTTC
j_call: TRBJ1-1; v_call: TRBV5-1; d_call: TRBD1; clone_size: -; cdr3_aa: CASSLGTGKTEAFF; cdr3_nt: TGCGCCAGCAGTTTAGGGACAGGGAAGACTGAAGCTTTCTTT
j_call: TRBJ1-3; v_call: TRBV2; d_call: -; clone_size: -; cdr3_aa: CASAEVLAGNTIYF; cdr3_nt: TGTGCCAGCGCGGAAGTCCTAGCCGGAAACACCATATATTTT
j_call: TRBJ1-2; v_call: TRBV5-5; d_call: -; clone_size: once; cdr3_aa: CASSKAQENYGYTF; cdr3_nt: TGTGCCAGCAGTAAGGCGCAGGAAAACTATGGCTACACCTTC